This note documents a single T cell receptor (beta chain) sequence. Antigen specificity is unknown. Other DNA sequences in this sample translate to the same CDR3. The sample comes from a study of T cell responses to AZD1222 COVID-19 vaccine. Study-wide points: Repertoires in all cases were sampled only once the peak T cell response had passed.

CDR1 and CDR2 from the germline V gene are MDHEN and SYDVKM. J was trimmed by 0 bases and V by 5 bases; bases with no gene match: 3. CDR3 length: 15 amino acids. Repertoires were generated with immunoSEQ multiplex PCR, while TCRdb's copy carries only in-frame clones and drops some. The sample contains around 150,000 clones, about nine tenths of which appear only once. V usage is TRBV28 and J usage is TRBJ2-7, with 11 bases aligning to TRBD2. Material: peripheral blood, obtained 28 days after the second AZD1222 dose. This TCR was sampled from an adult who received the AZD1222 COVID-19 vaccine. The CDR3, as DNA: TGTGCCAGCAGTCCCGGGACTAGCGGCTCCTACGAGCAGTACTTC. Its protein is CASSPGTSGSYEQYF.